The 9 T cell receptor beta chains below all came from one sample that was sequenced in a study of cytomegalovirus exposure and HLA in healthy donors. It was with 60 Vbeta and 13 Jbeta primers that the PCR ran. TCRdb's table, derived via immunoSEQ multiplex PCR, lists solely in-frame clones and lacks some. The sample lists more than 200,000 clones; approximately 80% were seen once. The sample was PBMCs. All receptors derive from a girl aged 2 to 10 in good health and CMV-seronegative.

The chain recombines TRBV9 with TRBJ1-2; 10 bases are shared with TRBD1. The V and J ends lost 4 bases and 8 bases, in that order; junction bases with no gene match: 11. The CDR3 has 15 amino acids. The germline CDR1 and CDR2 sequences are SGDLS and YYNGEE. CDR3 loop: CASSPLGQGGAGYTF. The CDR3 DNA follows: TGTGCCAGCAGCCCATTAGGACAGGGGGGAGCAGGCTACACCTTC. Drawing the rest from reference TRBV9 and TRBJ1-2, the complete variable domain is DSGVTQTPKHLITATGQRVTLRCSPRSGDLSVYWYQQSLDQGLQFLIQYYNGEERAKGNILERFSAQQFPDLHSELNLSSLELGDSALYFCASSPLGQGGAGYTFGSGTRLTVV.

J is TRBJ2-5 and V is TRBV4-2; D is ambiguous. The length of the CDR3 is 13 residues. The germline V gene has CDR1 LGHNA and CDR2 YNFKEQ. Trimming took off 2 bases at V and 3 bases at J, with 7 bases between the two ends. CDR3 nucleotide sequence: TGTGCCAGCAGCCAAACTCGAGAAGAGACCCAGTACTTC. Protein sequence: CASSQTREETQYF.

The V and J genes are TRBV6-5 and TRBJ2-3; D possibly corresponds to TRBD1 (5 bases). Trimming shortened V by 4 bases and J by 0 bases, and 11 bases separated the two germline ends. This CDR3 has 15 residues. The germline CDR1 and CDR2 sequences are MNHEY and SVGAGI. The CDR3 protein is CASSFQGSSTDTQYF. The CDR3 DNA reads TGTGCCAGCAGTTTTCAGGGCTCTAGCACAGATACGCAGTATTTT.

V gene TRBV18 combines with J gene TRBJ2-2, with D possibly being TRBD2 (5 bases). The CDR3 has 16 amino acids. Trimming stripped 4 bases from V and 2 bases from J, with 14 bases between. The germline gives CDR1 KGHSH, CDR2 LQKENI. The CDR3 DNA reads as TGTGCCAGCTCACGAGAGCCGGGATCAAACACCGGGGAGCTGTTTTTT. Amino acids: CASSREPGSNTGELFF.

This chain uses TRBV5-1 with TRBJ2-2, with 9 positions matching TRBD1. The V gene end was trimmed by 0 bases and the J gene end by 5 bases; junction bases not matched to a gene: 8. CDR3 length: 17 amino acids. CDR1 is SGHRS, CDR2 YFSETQ, per germline. CDR3 coding DNA: TGCGCCAGCAGCTTGGAATGGACAGGGGTTCGGACCGGGGAGCTGTTTTTT. This encodes CASSLEWTGVRTGELFF.

The chain combines TRBV18 with TRBJ2-7; possible D gene TRBD2, 5 bases. V lost 0 bases to trimming and J lost 3 bases, with 6 bases between them. CDR3 length: 13 residues. Germline lookup yields CDR1 KGHSH and CDR2 LQKENI. CDR3 in DNA: TGTGCCAGCTCACCACCAACTAGCTACGAGCAGTACTTC. Protein sequence: CASSPPTSYEQYF.

This clone was observed a few times. The rearrangement links TRBV6-1 to TRBJ1-2, with D perhaps matching TRBD1 (5 bases). In germline, CDR1 is MNHNS, CDR2 SASEGT. The CDR3 length is 13 residues. The V and J ends lost 7 bases and 4 bases respectively, with 13 bases between them. The chain's CDR3 is CASIRDSFYGYTF. For the CDR3, the DNA is TGTGCCAGCATCCGGGACTCTTTCTATGGCTACACCTTC.

The chain carries TRBV6-1 and TRBJ2-1; D may be TRBD1 (6 bases). The CDR3 runs 15 residues. Trimming left V 8 bases short and J 0 bases short, with 14 bases between. The germline V gene has CDR1 MNHNS and CDR2 SASEGT. The CDR3 sequence is CASLSTGSSYNEQFF. In nucleotides, the CDR3 is TGTGCCAGCCTTTCCACAGGGAGCTCCTACAATGAGCAGTTCTTC.

This clone was observed once. The V call is TRBV5-4, the J call TRBJ2-7; 11 positions agree with TRBD2. Germline-derived CDR1 and CDR2 are SGHNT and YYREEE (reference sequence). V was clipped by 3 bases and J by 2 bases; unmatched bases: 1. This CDR3 is 14 amino acids long. The CDR3 nucleotides read TGTGCCAGCAGCTATAGCGGGGGGGCCTACGAGCAGTACTTC. Amino acids: CASSYSGGAYEQYF.